These 14 T cell receptor beta chains came from one sample sequenced in a study of human T cells and chemical hapten exposure. TCRdb processed the RACE reads anew with MiXCR; each CDR3 protein has one entry. The top ten clones hold about 6% of a sample with about 30,000 distinct CDR3 sequences, about 5% of them seen once. Time point described: patch test 3, about 24 weeks after DPC sensitization. Treatment described: therapeutic diphenylcyclopropenone sensitization with weekly scalp DPC. The sample consisted of whole blood, taken in connection with sensitization to the hapten diphenylcyclopropenone (DPC). These receptors were taken from a man younger than 45 with alopecia areata. Some clones in this sample may be carry-over from other donors' samples.

As regards this clonotype: A read error may explain this, as a much larger clone is one base away. This sequence joins TRBV3-1 and TRBJ2-5; D unresolved. Germline CDR1 reads LGHDT; CDR2 reads YNNKEL (reference sequence). This CDR3 is built from 11 residues. Deletions cut 4 bases from V and 7 bases from J, with 7 bases between. The CDR3 reads CASSPGRTQYF. The CDR3 region has the DNA TGTGCCAGCAGCCCTGGCCGGACCCAGTACTTC.

This clonotype has a count of ten or more. The V gene is TRBV28, the J gene TRBJ2-5, with TRBD1 identical over 9 bases. Germline assignment: CDR1 MDHEN and CDR2 SYDVKM. The V and J ends lost 7 bases and 1 base, in that order; junction bases with no gene match: 7. There are 15 residues in the CDR3. CDR3 sequence reads: CASTRQGGPQETQYF. CDR3 DNA sequence: TGTGCCAGCACCCGACAGGGGGGGCCCCAAGAGACCCAGTACTTC. Variable domain in full (rest from reference TRBV28 and TRBJ2-5): DVKVTQSSRYLVKRTGEKVFLECVQDMDHENMFWYRQDPGLGLRLIYFSYDVKMKEKGDIPEGYSVSREKKERFSLILESASTNQTSMYLCASTRQGGPQETQYFGPGTRLLVL.

This clonotype appeared many times. The chain joins TRBV7-2 to TRBJ2-7; the D gene is possibly TRBD1 (6 bases). The CDR3 runs to 14 residues. The V end was cut by 2 bases, the J end by 2 bases, with 10 bases between. In germline, CDR1 is SGHTA, CDR2 FQGNSA. The CDR3 nucleotides are TGTGCCAGCAGCTTAAGGGACACAACCTACGAGCAGTACTTC. Translated, it gives CASSLRDTTYEQYF.

This clonotype showed up many times. Here the CDR3 DNA reads TGCGCCAGCAGCTCGGGGACAGGCACAGATACGCAGTATTTT. Encoded protein: CASSSGTGTDTQYF. The V and J genes are TRBV5-1 and TRBJ2-3, with 7 bases aligning to TRBD1. The CDR3 loop spans 14 amino acids. Germline V CDR1 and CDR2: SGHRS, YFSETQ. J was trimmed by 1 base and V by 3 bases; bases with no gene match: 2. The full variable domain, with the rest looked up from reference TRBV5-1 and TRBJ2-3, is KAGVTQTPRYLIKTRGQQVTLSCSPISGHRSVSWYQQTPGQGLQFLFEYFSETQRNKGNFPGRFSGRQFSNSRSEMNVSTLELGDSALYLCASSSGTGTDTQYFGPGTRLTVL.

This clonotype was observed many times. The chain recombines TRBV18 with TRBJ1-2; D perhaps matches TRBD1 (5 bases). The ends were cut back, 0 bases at V and 3 bases at J, with 14 bases in the middle. Germline CDR1 reads KGHSH; CDR2 reads LQKENI. CDR3 length: 16 amino acids. CDR3 nucleotides: TGTGCCAGCTCACCACCGTCTGCGGGGGTTCACTATGGCTACACCTTC. It yields the protein CASSPPSAGVHYGYTF.

This clonotype was counted at least ten times. The chain couples TRBV2 to TRBJ2-7, with D perhaps matching TRBD2 (6 bases). Germline-derived CDR1 and CDR2 are SNHLY and FYNNEI. V was shortened by 3 bases and J by 0 bases, with 12 bases between the two germline ends. The CDR3 has 15 residues. The CDR3 nucleotides read TGTGCCAGCAGTGATGGCGGGGCGCTCTCCTACGAGCAGTACTTC. Protein sequence: CASSDGGALSYEQYF.

There are many counts of this clonotype. V usage is TRBV20-1 and J usage is TRBJ2-3; no definite D call. This CDR3 is built from 14 residues. Germline V lookup: CDR1 DFQATT, CDR2 SNEGSKA (reference sequence). Trimming took 3 bases from V and 0 from J, leaving 10 bases between them. The CDR3 sequence is CSARELQSTDTQYF. The DNA for the CDR3 is TGCAGTGCTAGGGAGCTTCAAAGCACAGATACGCAGTATTTT.

This clonotype was recorded many times. This sequence joins TRBV29-1 and TRBJ1-3; D is unresolved. V lost 6 bases, J lost 6 bases, and 12 bases lay in between. The germline gives CDR1 SQVTM, CDR2 ANQGSEA. The CDR3 contains 12 residues. The CDR3 loop reads CSVSVALNTIYF. The CDR3 DNA is TGCAGCGTATCAGTGGCGTTAAACACCATATATTTT.

This clonotype was counted ten times or more. V usage is TRBV2 and J usage is TRBJ2-5; 7 bases are a match to TRBD1. CDR3 length equals 15 residues. V shed 6 bases and J 3 bases; nucleotides not matched to a gene: 10. Germline V gene data show CDR1 as SNHLY and CDR2 as FYNNEI. The CDR3 bases are TGTGCCAGCAGAAATACAGGGGTCTGGAAAGAGACCCAGTACTTC. It specifies CASRNTGVWKETQYF.

This clonotype was detected many times. The V gene is TRBV3-1, the J gene TRBJ1-5; TRBD1 agrees at 7 bases. CDR3 size: 13 residues. Unmatched junction bases numbered 5, after V lost 3 bases and J lost 9 bases. Germline-derived CDR1 and CDR2 are LGHDT and YNNKEL (reference sequence). The CDR3 here is CASSQGQQVPQHF. The CDR3 nucleotides are TGTGCCAGCAGCCAGGGACAGCAAGTGCCCCAGCATTTT.

This clonotype was found many times. The gene calls are TRBV7-2 and TRBJ1-5; 7 positions match TRBD1. This CDR3 contains 15 residues. Per germline, CDR1 SGHTA and CDR2 FQGNSA. V lost 4 bases and J lost 7; bases outside the gene matches: 10. CDR3 amino acids: CASSSRVGGRQPQHF. The CDR3 bases are TGTGCCAGCAGCTCCCGGGTAGGGGGCAGGCAGCCCCAGCATTTT.

This clonotype showed up many times. The CDR3 loop is CASSIDWRGGRKTGELFF. The CDR3 region has the DNA TGTGCCAGCAGTATCGACTGGCGGGGGGGCCGAAAGACCGGGGAGCTGTTTTTT. This rearrangement joins TRBV6-2 or TRBV6-3 to TRBJ2-2, with TRBD2 matching over 9 bases. Germline assignment: CDR1 MNHEY and CDR2 SVGEGT. The CDR3 loop spans 18 amino acids. V lost 5 bases, J lost 5 bases, and 15 bases stayed unmatched.

Ten or more counts support this clonotype. J is TRBJ2-5 and V is TRBV18; D ambiguous. Trimming cost V 3 bases and J 0 bases, with 2 bases left between them. Germline CDR1 reads KGHSH; CDR2 reads LQKENI. The CDR3 runs to 12 residues. CDR3 DNA sequence: TGTGCCAGCTCACCCAACCAAGAGACCCAGTACTTC. Translating gives CASSPNQETQYF.

This clonotype was recorded at least ten times. The V gene is TRBV6-5, the J gene TRBJ1-1; no clear D gene. The CDR3 loop spans 14 amino acids. Germline V gives CDR1 MNHEY, CDR2 SVGAGI. V dropped 5 bases and J dropped 0 bases, with 10 bases sitting between them. The CDR3 nucleotides are TGTGCCAGCAGTCTCGTTAATATGAACACTGAAGCTTTCTTT. Translated: CASSLVNMNTEAFF.